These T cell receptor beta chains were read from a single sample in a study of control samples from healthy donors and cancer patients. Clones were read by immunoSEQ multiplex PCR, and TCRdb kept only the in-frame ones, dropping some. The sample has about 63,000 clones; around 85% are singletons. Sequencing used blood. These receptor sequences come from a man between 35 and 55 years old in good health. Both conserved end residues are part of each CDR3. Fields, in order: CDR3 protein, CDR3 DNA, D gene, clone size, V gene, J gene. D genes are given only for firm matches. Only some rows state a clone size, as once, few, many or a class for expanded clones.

CASSVRPGNTEAFF,TGTGCCAGCAGCGTACGACCGGGGAACACTGAAGCTTTCTTT,NA,NA,TRBV9,TRBJ1-1
CASSNLGGNTIYF,TGTGCCAGCAGTAATTTGGGAGGAAACACCATATATTTT,NA,few,TRBV3-1/TRBV3-2,TRBJ1-3
CASSYSELAAANEQFF,TGTGCCAGCAGTTACTCGGAACTAGCGGCTGCCAATGAGCAGTTCTTC,TRBD2,NA,TRBV6-2/TRBV6-3,TRBJ2-1
CATSDLKGDTQYF,TGTGCCACCAGTGATTTAAAAGGGGATACGCAGTATTTT,NA,NA,TRBV24-1,TRBJ2-3
CSVEGGATEAFF,TGCAGCGTTGAAGGGGGTGCCACTGAAGCTTTCTTT,NA,NA,TRBV29-1,TRBJ1-1
CASSASNEKLFF,TGTGCCAGCAGCGCTTCCAATGAAAAACTGTTTTTT,NA,NA,TRBV12-3/TRBV12-4,TRBJ1-4
CASSMKGPNTEAFF,TGTGCCAGTAGTATGAAGGGACCGAACACTGAAGCTTTCTTT,NA,few,TRBV19,TRBJ1-1
CASSLGLATDTQYF,TGTGCCAGCAGCCTTGGACTAGCAACAGATACGCAGTATTTT,TRBD2,NA,TRBV11-3,TRBJ2-3
CASSPRTGNEKLFF,TGTGCCAGCAGCCCAAGGACAGGGAATGAAAAACTGTTTTTT,TRBD1,NA,TRBV7-2,TRBJ1-4
CASSPTGKSLYGYTF,TGTGCCAGCAGTCCCACAGGGAAATCTCTCTATGGCTACACCTTC,NA,NA,TRBV2,TRBJ1-2
CASSIGQKMNTEAFF,TGTGCCAGCTCGATTGGACAGAAAATGAACACTGAAGCTTTCTTT,NA,NA,TRBV18,TRBJ1-1
CASSQGNRVLNEKLFF,TGTGCCAGCAGCCAAGGCAACAGGGTCCTTAATGAAAAACTGTTTTTT,NA,NA,TRBV3-1/TRBV3-2,TRBJ1-4
CAWSLNQGLGQPQHF,TGTGCCTGGAGTTTAAACCAGGGGTTGGGACAGCCCCAGCATTTT,NA,few,TRBV30,TRBJ1-5
CASSLAGENNQPQHF,TGTGCCAGCAGCTTGGCCGGGGAGAACAATCAGCCCCAGCATTTT,NA,NA,TRBV5-8,TRBJ1-5
CASSSADSYMRNEQYF,TGTGCCAGCAGCTCGGCGGACAGCTACATGAGGAACGAGCAGTACTTC,NA,NA,TRBV7-9,TRBJ2-7
CSARPQEEQFF,TGCAGTGCGCGTCCTCAAGAGGAGCAGTTCTTC,NA,once,TRBV20-1,TRBJ2-1
CASSLSGLSSYNSPLHF,TGTGCCAGCAGCTTATCAGGACTTAGCTCCTATAATTCACCCCTCCACTTT,NA,few,TRBV7-8,TRBJ1-6
CASSSRGGSYNSPLHF,TGTGCCAGTAGCAGCAGGGGTGGCTCCTATAATTCACCCCTCCACTTT,NA,NA,TRBV19,TRBJ1-6
CAWSGQGSSPLHF,TGTGCCTGGAGTGGACAGGGGAGTTCACCCCTCCACTTT,TRBD1,NA,TRBV30,TRBJ1-6
CASSLAWGNNQPQHF,TGTGCCAGCAGCTTGGCGTGGGGGAACAATCAGCCCCAGCATTTT,NA,NA,TRBV5-6,TRBJ1-5
CASSLDGTSGNEQFF,TGTGCCAGCAGCTTGGACGGGACTAGCGGTAATGAGCAGTTCTTC,TRBD2,NA,TRBV5-4,TRBJ2-1
CAWSRTVQFF,TGTGCCTGGAGCCGGACTGTGCAGTTCTTC,NA,NA,TRBV30,TRBJ2-1
CASSTRQGRYSPLHF,TGCGCCAGCAGCACGCGACAGGGAAGATACTCACCCCTCCACTTT,TRBD1,NA,TRBV5-1,TRBJ1-6
CAWTGGAYTEAFF,TGTGCCTGGACAGGGGGCGCGTACACTGAAGCTTTCTTT,TRBD1,NA,TRBV30,TRBJ1-1
CAWGPQGRSNQPQHF,TGTGCCTGGGGCCCCCAGGGGCGCAGCAATCAGCCCCAGCATTTT,NA,NA,TRBV30,TRBJ1-5
CASSSRGEGSRYEQYF,TGTGCCAGCAGCTCCCGAGGGGAGGGTAGTAGGTACGAGCAGTACTTC,TRBD2,NA,TRBV11-2,TRBJ2-7
CASSYRRGYEQYF,TGTGCCAGCAGTTACCGGCGAGGCTACGAGCAGTACTTC,NA,NA,TRBV6-5,TRBJ2-7
CASSKDTGAGNTIYF,TGTGCCAGCAGCAAAGACACAGGGGCTGGAAACACCATATATTTT,TRBD1,NA,TRBV25-1,TRBJ1-3
CASSIQPGRNNEQFF,TGTGCCAGCAGTATTCAGCCAGGTCGGAACAATGAGCAGTTCTTC,NA,NA,TRBV7-3,TRBJ2-1
CASGNSGGVEQYF,TGCGCCAGCGGGAACTCAGGGGGCGTCGAGCAGTACTTC,TRBD1,NA,TRBV23-1,TRBJ2-7
CATSRALLAGGITDTQYF,TGTGCCACCAGCAGAGCCCTACTAGCGGGGGGGATCACAGATACGCAGTATTTT,TRBD2,NA,TRBV15,TRBJ2-3
CASSTADNYEQYF,TGTGCCAGCAGCACCGCGGACAACTACGAGCAGTACTTC,NA,NA,TRBV5-8,TRBJ2-7
CAWSWRNNEQFF,TGTGCCTGGAGTTGGCGAAACAATGAGCAGTTCTTC,NA,NA,TRBV30,TRBJ2-1
CASSPGGTGELFF,TGTGCCAGCAGCCCAGGGGGCACCGGGGAGCTGTTTTTT,TRBD1,NA,TRBV7-3,TRBJ2-2
CASNPTSGGSYEQYF,TGTGCCAGCAACCCAACTAGCGGGGGATCCTACGAGCAGTACTTC,TRBD2,NA,TRBV11-2,TRBJ2-7
CAISAGTASGYTF,TGTGCCATCAGTGCCGGGACAGCTTCGGGCTACACCTTC,TRBD1,few,TRBV10-3,TRBJ1-2
CASSLGGTGANYGYTF,TGTGCCAGCAGCTTAGGCGGGACAGGGGCTAACTATGGCTACACCTTC,TRBD1,NA,TRBV7-2,TRBJ1-2
CASSPGTGGKYYGYTF,TGTGCCAGCAGCCCTGGGACAGGGGGTAAATACTATGGCTACACCTTC,TRBD1,NA,TRBV7-2,TRBJ1-2
CASNSRANYGYTF,TGTGCCAGCAACAGCAGGGCAAACTATGGCTACACCTTC,NA,few,TRBV25-1,TRBJ1-2
CASSQDSTTNLNEQYF,TGCGCCAGCAGCCAAGATAGCACGACTAACCTCAACGAGCAGTACTTC,NA,NA,TRBV4-3,TRBJ2-7
CASSAQGSNQPQHF,TGTGCCAGCAGCGCACAGGGAAGCAATCAGCCCCAGCATTTT,NA,NA,TRBV9,TRBJ1-5
CASSPPAGRGETQYF,TGTGCCAGCAGTCCCCCGGCGGGGAGAGGGGAGACCCAGTACTTC,NA,NA,TRBV28,TRBJ2-5
CAWTLGPIYGYTF,TGTGCCTGGACCTTGGGACCTATCTATGGCTACACCTTC,NA,NA,TRBV30,TRBJ1-2
CASSYPFGAGVSYNEQFF,TGTGCCAGCAGCTACCCCTTCGGAGCGGGGGTTTCCTACAATGAGCAGTTCTTC,TRBD2,NA,TRBV7-9,TRBJ2-1
CAISGDYGYTF,TGTGCCATCAGTGGCGACTATGGCTACACCTTC,NA,NA,TRBV10-3,TRBJ1-2
CASSLRSSGGQETQYF,TGTGCCAGCAGCTTACGGTCCTCAGGTGGGCAAGAGACTCAGTACTTC,NA,once,TRBV11-3,TRBJ2-5
CSVEERGGVETQYF,TGCAGCGTTGAAGAGCGGGGGGGCGTGGAGACCCAGTACTTC,TRBD2,NA,TRBV29-1,TRBJ2-5
CASSPAGGITGELFF,TGTGCCAGCAGCCCAGCGGGGGGGATCACCGGGGAGCTGTTTTTT,TRBD2,NA,TRBV6-4,TRBJ2-2
CASSVAAGGSTDTQYF,TGTGCCAGCAGCGTCGCCGCGGGAGGTAGCACAGATACGCAGTATTTT,TRBD2,NA,TRBV6-2/TRBV6-3,TRBJ2-3
CASSYGLTGMAFF,TGTGCCAGCAGTTACGGGCTCACCGGGATGGCTTTCTTT,NA,once,TRBV6-5,TRBJ1-1
CASHRDTRGNTIYF,TGTGCCAGTCACCGGGACACCCGTGGAAACACCATATATTTT,NA,NA,TRBV7-9,TRBJ1-3
CASSDPGTSGSSEQFF,TGTGCCAGCAGCGATCCCGGGACTAGCGGGAGCAGTGAGCAGTTCTTC,TRBD2,NA,TRBV11-2,TRBJ2-1
CAVLQRPGTEAFF,TGTGCCGTCCTACAGCGGCCGGGCACTGAAGCTTTCTTT,NA,NA,TRBV10-3,TRBJ1-1
CASSIHRSSYNSPLHF,TGTGCCAGTAGTATTCATCGGAGCTCCTATAATTCACCCCTCCACTTT,NA,NA,TRBV19,TRBJ1-6
CASSLFALTYEQYF,TGTGCCAGCTCCCTTTTCGCCCTCACCTACGAGCAGTACTTC,NA,NA,TRBV28,TRBJ2-7
CASSLTGENEKLFF,TGTGCCAGTAGTTTGACAGGGGAAAATGAAAAACTGTTTTTT,TRBD1,once,TRBV19,TRBJ1-4
CASSRGQGSLYEQYF,TGTGCCAGCAGCCGCGGACAGGGGTCCCTTTACGAGCAGTACTTC,TRBD1,few,TRBV7-9,TRBJ2-7
CASSSAGTGRPDTQYF,TGCGCCAGCAGCTCGGCCGGGACAGGGAGGCCAGATACGCAGTATTTT,TRBD1,NA,TRBV5-1,TRBJ2-3
CASSNGRGETQYF,TGCGCCAGCAGCAACGGACGGGGAGAGACCCAGTACTTC,NA,NA,TRBV5-1,TRBJ2-5
CASSLEFLSLHF,TGTGCCAGCAGCTTAGAGTTCCTCTCCCTCCACTTT,NA,NA,TRBV7-9,TRBJ1-6